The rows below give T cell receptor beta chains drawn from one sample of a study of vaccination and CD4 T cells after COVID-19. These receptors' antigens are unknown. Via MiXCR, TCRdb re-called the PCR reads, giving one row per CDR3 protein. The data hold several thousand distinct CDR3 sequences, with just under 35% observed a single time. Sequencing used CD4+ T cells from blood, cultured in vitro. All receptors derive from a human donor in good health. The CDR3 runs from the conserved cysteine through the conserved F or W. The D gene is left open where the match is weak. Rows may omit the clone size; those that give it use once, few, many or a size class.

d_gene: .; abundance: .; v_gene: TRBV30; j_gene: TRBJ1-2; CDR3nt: TGTGCCTGGAGCTTTCGGGCATATGGCTACACCTTC; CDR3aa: CAWSFRAYGYTF
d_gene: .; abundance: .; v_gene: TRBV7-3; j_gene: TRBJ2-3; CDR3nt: TGTGCCAGCAGCTCTAGTATCAGAGATACGCAGTATTTT; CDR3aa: CASSSSIRDTQYF
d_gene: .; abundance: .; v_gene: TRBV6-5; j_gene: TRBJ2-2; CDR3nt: TGTGCCAGCAGTTACTCAAGGGTCACCGGGGAGCTGTTTTTT; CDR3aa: CASSYSRVTGELFF
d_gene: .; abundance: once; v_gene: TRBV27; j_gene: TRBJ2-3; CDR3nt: TGTGCCAGCAGTCTTCGGTGGGGCATCGCAGATACGCAGTATTTT; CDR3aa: CASSLRWGIADTQYF
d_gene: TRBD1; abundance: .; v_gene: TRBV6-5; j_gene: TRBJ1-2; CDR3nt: TGTGCCAGCAGTTACGCCCGGACAGGGCATGGCTACACCTTC; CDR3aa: CASSYARTGHGYTF
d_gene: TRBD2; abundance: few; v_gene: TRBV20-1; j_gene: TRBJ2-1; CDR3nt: TGCAGTGCTAGTCCATTAGCGGGGGGTCAATTATACAATGAGCAGTTCTTC; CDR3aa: CSASPLAGGQLYNEQFF
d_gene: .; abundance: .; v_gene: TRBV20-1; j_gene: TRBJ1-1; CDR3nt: TGCAGTGCTAGAGAGCCCGGGAGTACTGAAGCTTTCTTT; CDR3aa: CSAREPGSTEAFF
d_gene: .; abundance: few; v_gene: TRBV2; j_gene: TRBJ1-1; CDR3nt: TGTGCCAGCACCCAGGGCGAGAACACTGAAGCTTTCTTT; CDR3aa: CASTQGENTEAFF
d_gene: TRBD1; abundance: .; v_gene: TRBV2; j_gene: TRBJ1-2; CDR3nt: TGTGCCACCCGGCCGCTACAGGGGAGTTATGGCTACACCTTC; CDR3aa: CATRPLQGSYGYTF
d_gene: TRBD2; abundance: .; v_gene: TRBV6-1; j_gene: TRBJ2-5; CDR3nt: TGTGCCTCCCGAAGCGGGGAAAGACAAGAGACCCAGTACTTC; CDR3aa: CASRSGERQETQYF
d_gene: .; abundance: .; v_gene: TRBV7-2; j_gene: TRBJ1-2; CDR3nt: TGTGCCAGCAGCTTATTCACAAACTATGGCTACACCTTC; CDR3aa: CASSLFTNYGYTF
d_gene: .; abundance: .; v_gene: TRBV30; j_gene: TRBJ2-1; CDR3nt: TGTGCCTGGAGTCTCGACAGCAGCTCCTACAATGAGCAGTTCTTC; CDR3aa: CAWSLDSSSYNEQFF
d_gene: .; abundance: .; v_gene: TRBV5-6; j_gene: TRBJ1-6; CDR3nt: TGTGCCAGCAGCTCTGGACAGAATTCACCCCTCCACTTT; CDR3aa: CASSSGQNSPLHF
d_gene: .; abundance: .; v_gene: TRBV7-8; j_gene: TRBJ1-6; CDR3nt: TGTGCCAGCAGCTACGGGACCGCCCAATTCACACCCCTCCACTTT; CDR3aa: CASSYGTAQFTPLHF
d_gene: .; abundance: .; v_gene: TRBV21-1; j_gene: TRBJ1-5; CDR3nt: TGTGCCAGCAGCAAAGCGCCCCTTGGAACCCAGCATTTT; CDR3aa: CASSKAPLGTQHF
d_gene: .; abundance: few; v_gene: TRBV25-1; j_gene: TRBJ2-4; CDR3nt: TGTGCCAGCATCCAAACAGGTAGTGACATTCAGTACTTC; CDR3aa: CASIQTGSDIQYF
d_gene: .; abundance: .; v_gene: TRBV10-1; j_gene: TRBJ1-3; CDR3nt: TGCGCCAGCAAACAGAGCTCTGGAAACACCATATATTTT; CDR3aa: CASKQSSGNTIYF
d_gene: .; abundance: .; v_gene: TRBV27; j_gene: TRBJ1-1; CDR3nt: TGTGCCAGCAGTTTATGGGGGGGGGACACTGAAGCTTTCTTT; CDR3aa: CASSLWGGDTEAFF